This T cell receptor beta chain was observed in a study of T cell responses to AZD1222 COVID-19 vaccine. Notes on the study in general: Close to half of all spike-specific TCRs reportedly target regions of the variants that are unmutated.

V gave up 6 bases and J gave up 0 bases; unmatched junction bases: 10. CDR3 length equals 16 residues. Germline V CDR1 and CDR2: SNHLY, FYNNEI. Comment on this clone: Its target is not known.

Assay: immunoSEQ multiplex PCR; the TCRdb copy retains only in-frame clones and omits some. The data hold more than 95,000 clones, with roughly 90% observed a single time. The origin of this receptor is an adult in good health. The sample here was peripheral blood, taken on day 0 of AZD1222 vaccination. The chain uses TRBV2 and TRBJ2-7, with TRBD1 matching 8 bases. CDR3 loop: CASSSSGTGLSYEQYF. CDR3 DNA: TGTGCCAGCAGCTCGTCCGGGACAGGACTCTCCTACGAGCAGTACTTC.